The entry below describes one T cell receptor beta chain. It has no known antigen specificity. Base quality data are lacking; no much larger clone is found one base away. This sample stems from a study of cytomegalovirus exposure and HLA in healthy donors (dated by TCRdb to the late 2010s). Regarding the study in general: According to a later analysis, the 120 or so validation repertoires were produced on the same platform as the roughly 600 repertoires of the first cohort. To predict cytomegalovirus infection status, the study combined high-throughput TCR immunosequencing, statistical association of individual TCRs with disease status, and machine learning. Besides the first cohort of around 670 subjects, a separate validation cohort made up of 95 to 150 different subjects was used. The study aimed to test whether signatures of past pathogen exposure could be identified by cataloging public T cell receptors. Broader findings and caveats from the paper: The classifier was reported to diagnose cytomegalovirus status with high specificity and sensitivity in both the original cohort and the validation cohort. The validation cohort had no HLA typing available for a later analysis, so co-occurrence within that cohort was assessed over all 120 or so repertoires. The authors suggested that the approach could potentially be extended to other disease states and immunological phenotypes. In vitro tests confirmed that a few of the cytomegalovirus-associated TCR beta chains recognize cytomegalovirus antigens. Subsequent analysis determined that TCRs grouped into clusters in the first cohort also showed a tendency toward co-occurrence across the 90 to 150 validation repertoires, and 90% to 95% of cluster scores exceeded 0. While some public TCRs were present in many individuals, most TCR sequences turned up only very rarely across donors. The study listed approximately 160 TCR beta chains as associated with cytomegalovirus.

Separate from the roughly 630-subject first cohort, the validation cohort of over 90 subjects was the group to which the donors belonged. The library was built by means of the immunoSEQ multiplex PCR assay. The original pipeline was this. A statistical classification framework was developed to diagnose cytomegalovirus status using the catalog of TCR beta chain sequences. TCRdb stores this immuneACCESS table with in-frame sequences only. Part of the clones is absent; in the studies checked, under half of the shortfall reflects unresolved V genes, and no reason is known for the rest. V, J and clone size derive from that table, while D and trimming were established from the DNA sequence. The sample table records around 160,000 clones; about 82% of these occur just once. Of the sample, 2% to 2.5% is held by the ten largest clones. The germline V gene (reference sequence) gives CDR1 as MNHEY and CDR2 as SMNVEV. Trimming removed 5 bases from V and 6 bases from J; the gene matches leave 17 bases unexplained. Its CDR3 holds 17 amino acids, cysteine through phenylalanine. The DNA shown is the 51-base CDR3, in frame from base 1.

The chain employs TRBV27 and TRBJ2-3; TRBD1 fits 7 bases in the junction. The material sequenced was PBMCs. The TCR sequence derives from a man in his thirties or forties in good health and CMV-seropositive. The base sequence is TGTGCCAGCAGTCCGATACATTCAGACCAGGGGGTTGATACGCAGTATTTT. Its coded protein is CASSPIHSDQGVDTQYF.